This T cell receptor (beta chain) was retrieved from a study of shared clonotypes between healthy human individuals. Concerning this clone itself: Other nucleotide sequences in the sample specify the same CDR3.

Sequenced by immunoSEQ multiplex PCR; TCRdb stores in-frame clones only, minus some. The sample includes 2 million to 3 million clones, approximately 94% of them seen just once. This CDR3 is built from 16 residues. The germline gives CDR1 KGHSH, CDR2 LQKENI. The V segment lost 3 bases and the J segment 2 bases; nucleotides outside the gene matches: 4. The clonotype comes from a man younger than 35 in good health. The chain uses TRBV18 and TRBJ2-7, with 13 bases matching TRBD2. Source material: naive CD4+ T cells sorted from blood. Subset denoted: CD45RA+ positively selected. CDR3 nucleotides: TGTGCCAGCTCACCTTTACTAGCGGGAGGGCCCTACGAGCAGTACTTC. This sequence encodes CASSPLLAGGPYEQYF.